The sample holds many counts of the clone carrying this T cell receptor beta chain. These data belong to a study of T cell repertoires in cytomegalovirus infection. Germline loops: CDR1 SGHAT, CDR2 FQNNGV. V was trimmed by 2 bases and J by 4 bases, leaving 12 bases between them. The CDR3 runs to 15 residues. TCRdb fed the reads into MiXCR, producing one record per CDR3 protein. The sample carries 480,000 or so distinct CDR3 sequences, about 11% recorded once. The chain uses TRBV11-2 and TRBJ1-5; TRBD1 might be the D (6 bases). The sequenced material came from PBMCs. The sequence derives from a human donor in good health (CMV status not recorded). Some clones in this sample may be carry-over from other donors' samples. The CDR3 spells CASSLRGGGNQPQHF. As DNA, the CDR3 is TGTGCCAGCAGCTTACGGGGGGGCGGGAATCAGCCCCAGCATTTT.